This T cell receptor beta chain emerged from a study of blood T cell repertoires in COVID-19. Across the whole study: Researchers got acute and convalescent COVID-19 samples from the United States, Italy and Spain.

The CDR3 has 15 amino acids. The V gene lost 2 bases and the J gene lost 4 bases, with 12 bases spanning the gap. Germline CDR1 reads SEHNR; CDR2 reads FQNEAQ (reference sequence). TCRdb's copy holds only in-frame clones and misses some; the assay was immunoSEQ multiplex PCR. The sample lists 75,000 to 90,000 clones, 80% occurring once. Sequenced sample: peripheral blood. The chain uses TRBV7-9 and TRBJ2-1, with a possible D match to TRBD1 (5 bases). The sequence was collected from a woman aged 40 to 55 with active or convalescent COVID-19. The CDR3 DNA reads as TGTGCCAGCAGCTTATCGCAGGGTGATTACAATGAGCAGTTCTTC. Its protein is CASSLSQGDYNEQFF.